Listed below are T cell receptor beta chains from one sample, sequenced in a study of cytomegalovirus exposure and HLA in healthy donors. Some clones are missing from TCRdb's copy, which holds only in-frame ones; the method was immunoSEQ multiplex PCR. The sample carries 65,000 to 100,000 clones, 93% recorded once. Sequenced sample: PBMCs. The receptors were sampled from a woman aged 25 to 39 in good health and CMV-seronegative. Each CDR3 is given with its conserved first and last residue. The D gene is left open where the match is weak.

cdr3_aa	cdr3_nt	v_call	d_call	j_call
CASSLRRPGGRTDTQYF	TGTGCCAGCAGCTTAAGAAGGCCCGGGGGTCGGACAGATACGCAGTATTTT	TRBV7-2	.	TRBJ2-3
CAWRRDGGQGYTF	TGTGCCTGGAGGAGGGACGGGGGGCAAGGCTACACCTTC	TRBV30	.	TRBJ1-2
CASSPLAGGILDTQYF	TGTGCCAGCAGCCCACTAGCGGGGGGGATTTTGGATACGCAGTATTTT	TRBV2	TRBD2	TRBJ2-3
CATAGTGATNEKLFF	TGTGCCACCGCCGGGACAGGGGCAACTAATGAAAAACTGTTTTTT	TRBV19	TRBD1	TRBJ1-4
CASSPNLLAGLNEQFF	TGTGCCAGCAGCCCGAACCTACTAGCGGGACTCAATGAGCAGTTCTTC	TRBV14	TRBD2	TRBJ2-1
CASSPDRGAGVLEETQYF	TGCGCCAGCAGCCCGGACAGGGGCGCCGGGGTCTTGGAGGAGACCCAGTACTTC	TRBV4-1	TRBD1	TRBJ2-5
CASSYLKTGTGRFF	TGTGCCAGCAGTTACCTTAAGACGGGGACAGGGAGGTTCTTC	TRBV6-6	TRBD1	TRBJ1-2
CASSPTGTSGSNEQFF	TGCGCCAGCAGCCCGACCGGGACTAGCGGGAGCAATGAGCAGTTCTTC	TRBV5-1	TRBD2	TRBJ2-1
CASRDSGTYEQYF	TGTGCCAGTAGGGACAGCGGTACCTACGAGCAGTACTTC	TRBV19	.	TRBJ2-7
CASSQGATGAREQFF	TGTGCCAGCAGCCAAGGGGCGACAGGGGCGAGGGAGCAGTTCTTC	TRBV4-2	TRBD1	TRBJ2-1
CASSYSGENRGQFF	TGTGCCAGCAGTTACTCGGGGGAAAACAGGGGGCAGTTCTTC	TRBV6-6	TRBD1	TRBJ2-1
CAWTLGSFRGEAFF	TGTGCCTGGACCCTAGGGTCGTTTCGGGGTGAAGCTTTCTTT	TRBV30	.	TRBJ1-1
CASSYSAGANEQFF	TGTGCCAGCAGTTACTCGGCGGGTGCCAATGAGCAGTTCTTC	TRBV6-5	.	TRBJ2-1
CASRLVARLAGASDLSETQYF	TGTGCAAGTCGCTTAGTTGCGCGGCTAGCGGGAGCCAGCGACTTGTCGGAGACCCAGTACTTC	TRBV12-2	.	TRBJ2-5
CASSGPGIVDTQYF	TGCGCCAGCAGTGGGCCCGGGATAGTAGATACGCAGTATTTT	TRBV10-1	.	TRBJ2-3